Listed here is a single T cell receptor beta chain. As yet, its antigen is unknown. Via MiXCR, TCRdb re-called the reads, giving one row per CDR3 protein. The sample lists about 830,000 distinct CDR3 sequences; approximately 32% were seen once. This sample is drawn from a study of T cell repertoires in cytomegalovirus infection. Study-level information: HLA-C-restricted CMV epitopes, recently identified, and well-studied HLA-B-restricted ones were used by the study. From public TCR beta signatures came an indication of both CMV infection and matching HLA type.

General observations from the study: CMV-specific TCR beta clonotypes restricted by HLA-C were the ones dominating the ex vivo response.

This CDR3 region has 16 residues. Deletions cut 0 bases from V and 5 bases from J, with 14 bases between. Germline V gene data show CDR1 as LGHNA and CDR2 as YNFKEQ. The sequenced sample was cultured CD8+ T cells from PBMCs, obtained from culture after CMV antigen stimulation. The TCR originated in a human donor in good health (CMV status not recorded). Some clones in this sample may be carry-over from other donors' samples. The chain links TRBV4-2 to TRBJ1-5; D remains unclear. The CDR3 coding sequence is TGTGCCAGCAGCCAAGACGTTTCCTCAACGGATCAGCCCCAGCATTTT. Translated, it gives CASSQDVSSTDQPQHF.